A selection of T cell receptor beta chains follows, all from one sample in a study of cytomegalovirus exposure and HLA in healthy donors. Assay: immunoSEQ multiplex PCR; the TCRdb copy retains only in-frame clones and omits some. The data contain 120,000 or so clones, around three quarters of them seen just once; the ten biggest clones take up over 2.5%. The sample was PBMCs. The receptors originated from a woman in her forties or fifties in good health and CMV-seronegative. The conserved cysteine and the conserved F or W are not part of the CDR3 here. Each record gives: J gene, V gene, CDR3 protein.

TRBJ2-7 | TRBV11-3 | ASSLGGGSAAEQY
TRBJ2-1 | TRBV18 | ASSPALSDGEQF
TRBJ2-7 | TRBV30 | AWIKRRAGGISYEQY
TRBJ2-5 | TRBV5-4 | ASSSGGQGQETQY
TRBJ2-7 | TRBV29-1 | SVEGGYEQY
TRBJ1-1 | TRBV18 | ASSPSGGYTEAF
TRBJ2-7 | TRBV11-2 | ASGGGEFGYEQY
TRBJ2-2 | TRBV10-2 | ASSEGGGTGTGELF
TRBJ2-1 | TRBV13 | ASAQGDHNEQF
TRBJ1-3 | TRBV6-1 | ASSEPGSSGNTIY
TRBJ2-3 | TRBV7-9 | ASSLPRINTDTQY
TRBJ2-1 | TRBV27 | ASSLSPHSSGSDEQF
TRBJ2-1 | TRBV11-3 | ASSTGAGNYNEQF
TRBJ1-4 | TRBV25-1 | ASSGERQGTEKLF
TRBJ1-1 | TRBV21-1 | ASSISGTGPVTEAF
TRBJ1-1 | TRBV19 | ASSTGRGNTEAF
TRBJ1-3 | TRBV7-2 | ASSPAADTIY
TRBJ2-7 | TRBV9 | ASSVCSGEGCEQY
TRBJ1-2 | TRBV7-9 | ASSLVEQGYT
TRBJ2-7 | TRBV18 | ASSSMTGYEQY
TRBJ2-3 | TRBV10-3 | AISETSGVTDTQY
TRBJ2-1 | TRBV7-2 | ASSLAAGGIYNEQF
TRBJ2-1 | TRBV7-2 | ASSETSGSAYEQF
TRBJ1-1 | TRBV6-5 | ASRELPSGTEAF
TRBJ2-7 | TRBV27 | ASSFGAGVEYEQY
TRBJ2-3 | TRBV7-3 | AGITGTDSTDTQY
TRBJ1-5 | TRBV28 | ASSFDPGTGGIDNQPQH
TRBJ2-5 | TRBV30 | AYHPGLAYQETQY
TRBJ2-2 | TRBV4-3 | ASSQQTNTGELF
TRBJ2-2 | TRBV7-3 | ASSSAGDTGELF
TRBJ2-1 | TRBV19 | ASNAGTANEQF
TRBJ2-7 | TRBV7-9 | ASSLTSGSYYEQY
TRBJ2-3 | TRBV10-3 | AISDLQGGDTQY
TRBJ2-1 | TRBV6-5 | ASIRGGTRHNEQF
TRBJ2-7 | TRBV5-7 | ASSSIAGFSYEQY
TRBJ2-7 | TRBV7-9 | ASSLTGVSYEQY
TRBJ1-3 | TRBV29-1 | SVVLTSGNTIY
TRBJ2-7 | TRBV28 | ASSEPGQGGYEQY
TRBJ1-2 | TRBV30 | AWSWRRTYGYT
TRBJ2-2 | TRBV5-1 | ASNVGLLIRPGELF
TRBJ1-5 | TRBV4-1 | ASSQGSQGGNQPQH
TRBJ2-2 | TRBV7-2 | ASSPQGLAGHGELF
TRBJ2-5 | TRBV7-6 | ASSLASGRETQY
TRBJ2-1 | TRBV25-1 | ASSPQGPNNEQF
TRBJ2-3 | TRBV19 | ASSIGTLTSGYSTDTQY
TRBJ1-1 | TRBV7-3 | ASSPGTGMNTEAF
TRBJ2-1 | TRBV9 | ASSVATGLDEQF
TRBJ2-1 | TRBV5-4 | ASSRSADRKYNEQF
TRBJ2-3 | TRBV7-8 | ASSLQRTVTDTQY
TRBJ2-1 | TRBV4-1 | ASFPGLAGVNNEQF
TRBJ2-5 | TRBV19 | ASTEGGAETQY
TRBJ2-5 | TRBV6-6 | ASSYSLQGAQETQY
TRBJ2-7 | TRBV28 | ASSLFGVEQY